These 9 T cell receptor beta chains were sequenced from one sample in a study of Tregs in tolerant kidney transplant recipients. Profiling relied on immunoSEQ multiplex PCR, and the TCRdb table lists in-frame clones only, not all of them. The sample has some 60,000 clones; 80% to 90% are singletons. The sample consisted of CD4+ T cells from blood. These receptors originate from a human donor in good health.

This clone was detected many times. The chain has TRBV30 and TRBJ1-1, with 11 bases that match TRBD1. V trimming: 8 bases; J trimming: 2 bases; junction bases outside the gene matches: 4. CDR3 length: 13 residues. Germline lookup yields CDR1 GTSNPN and CDR2 SVGIG (reference sequence). For the CDR3, the DNA is TGTGCCCGGGACAGGGGGGGAAACACTGAAGCTTTCTTT. This sequence encodes CARDRGGNTEAFF. Filled out from reference TRBV30 and TRBJ1-1, the complete variable domain reads SQTIHQWPATLVQPVGSPLSLECTVEGTSNPNLYWYRQAAGRGLQLLFYSVGIGQISSEVPQNLSASRPQDRQFILSSKKLLLSDSGFYLCARDRGGNTEAFFGQGTRLTVV.

This clone occurred many times. The J gene is TRBJ2-2, the V gene TRBV6-4; D is undetermined. V dropped 0 bases and J dropped 4 bases, with 3 bases sitting between them. The V gene's germline CDR1 is MRHNA and CDR2 SNTAGT. The CDR3 totals 13 residues. In DNA, the CDR3 is TGTGCCAGCAGTGACTCAGGCACCGGGGAGCTGTTTTTT. Translating gives CASSDSGTGELFF.

The rearrangement links TRBV6-5 to TRBJ1-4, with D unresolved. Germline V CDR1 and CDR2: MNHEY, SVGAGI. This CDR3 has 15 amino acids. V dropped 4 bases and J dropped 7 bases, with 16 bases sitting between them. The CDR3 loop is CASSSQGLMSEKLFF. The CDR3 DNA follows: TGTGCCAGCAGTTCTCAAGGGTTGATGAGTGAAAAACTGTTTTTT.

The CDR3, as DNA: TGTGCCAGCAGCCCCCCTCAGGCGGGCCCCTTCAATGAGCAGTTCTTC. It encodes CASSPPQAGPFNEQFF. The chain uses TRBV7-6 and TRBJ2-1, with D perhaps matching TRBD2 (5 bases). The CDR3 is 16 residues long. V was clipped by 5 bases and J by 6 bases, with 20 bases between them. Germline V lookup: CDR1 SGHVS, CDR2 FNYEAQ.

The chain joins TRBV7-2 to TRBJ2-2; TRBD2 is a possible D gene (6 bases). Trimming shortened V by 1 base and J by 1 base, and 19 bases separated the two germline ends. The CDR3 is made up of 19 amino acids. Germline loops: CDR1 SGHTA, CDR2 FQGNSA. In DNA, the CDR3 is TGTGCCAGCAGCTTAGACCGGGAGTCCCGAGCGGGGAACACCGGGGAGCTGTTTTTT. Protein: CASSLDRESRAGNTGELFF.

This sequence joins TRBV7-2 and TRBJ2-5; D is undetermined. The CDR3 extends over 13 amino acids. V lost 3 bases, J lost 1 base, and 6 bases lay in between. Germline assignment: CDR1 SGHTA and CDR2 FQGNSA. The CDR3 DNA reads as TGTGCCAGCAGCTTTGACGGCCAAGAGACCCAGTACTTC. Amino acids: CASSFDGQETQYF.

The V and J genes are TRBV21-1 and TRBJ1-5. TRBV21-1 is marked as a pseudogene. The CDR3 is 12 residues long. In DNA, the CDR3 is TGTGCCAGCAGCAAAGTTGGGCAGCCCCAGCATTTT. Amino acids: CASSKVGQPQHF.

The V call is TRBV11-1, the J call TRBJ2-7, with 7 bases fitting TRBD2. Germline V lookup: CDR1 SGHAT, CDR2 FQDESV (reference sequence). V lost 4 bases, J lost 6 bases, and 9 bases stayed unmatched. The length of the CDR3 is 14 residues. The DNA of the CDR3 is TGTGCCAGCAGCTCGTGGGGCAGGGAGGGCGAGCAGTACTTC. It encodes CASSSWGREGEQYF. Filled out from reference TRBV11-1 and TRBJ2-7, the complete variable domain reads EAEVAQSPRYKITEKSQAVAFWCDPISGHATLYWYRQILGQGPELLVQFQDESVVDDSQLPKDRFSAERLKGVDSTLKIQPAELGDSAMYLCASSSWGREGEQYFGPGTRLTVT.

The chain uses TRBV5-1 and TRBJ2-2, with a possible D match to TRBD2 (6 bases). CDR1 is SGHRS, CDR2 YFSETQ, per germline. Trimming cost V 0 bases and J 6 bases, with 12 bases left between them. The CDR3 extends over 15 amino acids. CDR3 DNA: TGCGCCAGCAGCTTGGGGAGGGCCTCATCCGGGGAGCTGTTTTTT. Translating it yields CASSLGRASSGELFF.